This TCR beta chain was sequenced in a study of cytomegalovirus exposure and HLA in healthy donors. Study-wide results and limits: TCR beta chains numbering some 160 were designated cytomegalovirus-associated.

This PCR relied on a set of 60 Vbeta primers and 13 Jbeta primers. Repertoires were generated with immunoSEQ multiplex PCR, while TCRdb's copy carries only in-frame clones and drops some. The sample comprises 99,000 or so clones, about 12% of which are singletons, and roughly 15% rests with the top ten. This CDR3 comprises 17 residues. The V end was cut by 3 bases, the J end by 4 bases, with 19 bases between. The germline V gene encodes CDR1 LNHDA and CDR2 SQIVND (reference sequence). Worth noting for this clone: Its antigen remains unknown.

This receptor was identified in a man between 40 and 49 years old in good health and CMV-seropositive. This chain uses TRBV19 with TRBJ1-5; D not certain. The specimen was PBMCs. The CDR3 bases are TGTGCCAGTAGTATGCTGGCTTCGACATTTGAAAATCAGCCCCAGCATTTT. This encodes CASSMLASTFENQPQHF.